What follows describes a single TCR beta chain. Its antigen is as yet unknown. In the library, individual cDNA molecules carried attached unique molecular identifiers. TCRdb reprocessed the 5' RACE reads with MiXCR, giving one entry per CDR3 protein. Altogether about 62,000 distinct CDR3 sequences are present, more than 9% being singletons, with the ten largest covering 1.2%. This sample stems from a study of early T cells in non-severe SARS-CoV-2 infection. Per the germline V gene, CDR1 is SGHAT and CDR2 is FQNNGV. V shed 8 bases and J shed 7 bases, with 18 bases lying between them. CDR3 length: 14 residues. Overall study findings and caveats: VDJdb matches were skewed toward anti-spike CD8 T cell responses.

Sequences were obtained from whole blood. The chain combines TRBV11-2 with TRBJ2-1; a possible D gene is TRBD2 (6 bases). The source of this sequence is an adult who was a healthcare worker with PCR-confirmed SARS-CoV-2 infection or an uninfected control (not recorded which). The CDR3 here is CASERTSLVNEQFF. DNA for the CDR3: TGTGCCAGCGAGAGAACTAGCCTCGTAAATGAGCAGTTCTTC.